Below are 26 T cell receptor beta chains sequenced from a single sample in a study of T cells in Graves' hyperthyroidism and ophthalmopathy. Template material for amplifying TCR beta CDR3 regions consisted of RNA transcripts. First-round RT-PCR with HTBI primers amplified the TCR CDR3 region. TCRdb redid the calling of the multiplex PCR reads with MiXCR, one entry per CDR3 protein. The table lists about 500,000 distinct CDR3 sequences, roughly 17% of them singletons. Source material: blood. The receptors here all came from a woman younger than 35 with Graves' ophthalmopathy.

This clonotype has at least ten counts. The V and J genes are TRBV12-3 or TRBV12-4 and TRBJ1-2; a weak D match, TRBD1 (5 bases). The CDR3 is made up of 12 amino acids. Deletions cut 6 bases from V and 4 bases from J, with 9 bases between. This CDR3 is CASRPGPYGYTF. CDR3 DNA: TGTGCCAGCAGACCGGGACCCTATGGCTACACCTTC.

In this sample, this clonotype turned up a few times. V usage is TRBV4-2 and J usage is TRBJ2-2; TRBD2 aligns across 10 bases. The V gene's germline CDR1 is LGHNA and CDR2 YNFKEQ. The CDR3 length is 17 residues. Unmatched junction bases numbered 4, after V lost 2 bases and J lost 1 base. CDR3 bases: TGTGCCAGCAGCCAATCAGCGGGAGGGTGGAACACCGGGGAGCTGTTTTTT. It specifies CASSQSAGGWNTGELFF.

This clonotype has only a few counts. The chain links TRBV6-2 or TRBV6-3 to TRBJ2-1; no clear D. The CDR3 extends over 12 amino acids. Germline V gives CDR1 MNHEY, CDR2 SVGEGT. V gave up 3 bases and J gave up 9 bases, with 9 bases separating them. The CDR3 nucleotides are TGTGCCAGCAGTTATCAAGGCACTGAGCAGTTCTTC. As protein: CASSYQGTEQFF.

This clonotype was observed many times. The gene calls are TRBV27 and TRBJ1-2; the D gene is possibly TRBD1 (5 bases). The V gene lost 6 bases and the J gene lost 3 bases, with 8 bases spanning the gap. Looked up from germline, CDR1 is MNHEY and CDR2 is SMNVEV (reference sequence). The CDR3 loop spans 12 amino acids. The CDR3 coding sequence is TGTGCCAGCAGCGGGGCGGACTATGGCTACACCTTC. This gives the protein CASSGADYGYTF.

Comments on this clonotype: A junction end diverges from the germline sequence, so it may reflect a read error. The chain couples TRBV15 to TRBJ2-5; 15 bases match TRBD2. The CDR3 loop spans 18 amino acids. CDR1 and CDR2 (germline): LNHNV, YYDKDF (reference sequence). CDR3 protein: CATSARTSGGGLQQTQYF. The CDR3 DNA reads as TGTGCCACCAGCGCCCGGACTAGCGGGGGGGGCCTCCAACAGACCCAGTACTTC. The full variable domain, completed using reference TRBV15 and TRBJ2-5, is DAMVIQNPRYQVTQFGKPVTLSCSQTLNHNVMYWYQQKSSQAPKLLFHYYDKDFNNEADTPDNFQSRRPNTSFCFLDIRSPGLGDTAMYLCATSARTSGGGLQQTQYFGPGTRLLVL.

This clonotype was observed many times. V gene TRBV6-1 combines with J gene TRBJ1-1, with D perhaps matching TRBD1 (5 bases). V lost 6 bases to trimming and J lost 4 bases, with 12 bases between them. The CDR3 spans 13 residues. Germline lookup yields CDR1 MNHNS and CDR2 SASEGT. The CDR3 region has the DNA TGTGCCAGCAGACTTGGGGGAGGCACTGAAGCTTTCTTT. Its protein product is CASRLGGGTEAFF.

Many counts were recorded for this clonotype. The rearrangement joins TRBV28 to TRBJ2-7; D not certain. Germline-derived CDR1 and CDR2 are MDHEN and SYDVKM. CDR3 length: 12 amino acids. Trimming shortened V by 6 bases and J by 2 bases, and 8 bases separated the two germline ends. The CDR3 reads CASRGSPYEQYF. DNA for the CDR3: TGTGCCAGCAGGGGGTCCCCCTACGAGCAGTACTTC.

This clonotype was seen at least ten times. The chain has TRBV7-8 and TRBJ2-7; D is undetermined. Deletions cut 3 bases from V and 3 bases from J, with 12 bases between. Germline V gives CDR1 SGHVS, CDR2 FQNEAQ. The CDR3 has 14 amino acids. The CDR3 DNA reads TGTGCCAGCAGCTTGAGTACGTCAGGCTACGAGCAGTACTTC. It yields the protein CASSLSTSGYEQYF.

This clonotype came up many times. The gene calls are TRBV10-3 and TRBJ2-1; possibly TRBD1 or TRBD2 for D (5 bases each). This CDR3 has 13 amino acids. V was pared by 4 bases and J by 7 bases, with 11 bases between. Germline CDR1 ENHRY, CDR2 SYGVKD. The CDR3 DNA is TGTGCCATCAGTGCCGGGACCTCAAATGAGCAGTTCTTC. It is translated as CAISAGTSNEQFF.

The chain couples TRBV28 to TRBJ2-2, with a weak D call TRBD1 (5 bases). Between the trimmed V and J ends, which lost 0 bases and 1 base, there was a span of 18 bases. This CDR3 is 19 amino acids long. In germline, CDR1 is MDHEN, CDR2 SYDVKM. The CDR3 coding sequence is TGTGCCAGCAGTTTATGTCCCCAGGGCGGTTTAGAGAACACCGGGGAGCTGTTTTTT. This sequence encodes CASSLCPQGGLENTGELFF.

The table lists this clonotype with a few counts. The chain uses TRBV24-1 and TRBJ2-5; maybe TRBD1 (5 bases). The V end was cut by 4 bases, the J end by 5 bases, with 7 bases between. Germline V gene sequence: CDR1 KGHDR, CDR2 SFDVKD. This CDR3 comprises 12 residues. The CDR3 DNA is TGTGCCACCAGTGAGGACAAGGAGACCCAGTACTTC. This translates into CATSEDKETQYF.

This clonotype has only a few counts. The chain uses TRBV28 and TRBJ1-1; D not certain. The CDR3 runs to 18 residues. With 3 bases removed from V and 1 base from J, the gap between germline ends came to 21 bases. Germline CDR1 is MDHEN and CDR2 is SYDVKM. The CDR3 here is CASSFSRLWEVENTEAFF. CDR3 DNA sequence: TGTGCCAGCAGTTTTAGTCGTCTCTGGGAAGTTGAGAACACTGAAGCTTTCTTT. Supplemented by reference TRBV28 and TRBJ1-1, the full variable domain reads DVKVTQSSRYLVKRTGEKVFLECVQDMDHENMFWYRQDPGLGLRLIYFSYDVKMKEKGDIPEGYSVSREKKERFSLILESASTNQTSMYLCASSFSRLWEVENTEAFFGQGTRLTVV.

This clonotype was counted at least ten times. The chain recombines TRBV7-9 with TRBJ1-5; D is undetermined. V lost 5 bases and J 7 bases, leaving 12 bases between the germline ends. The CDR3 spans 13 residues. Germline V lookup: CDR1 SEHNR, CDR2 FQNEAQ (reference sequence). The CDR3 bases are TGTGCCAGCAGCGATCCCCTTGGCCAGCCCCAGCATTTT. Its translation: CASSDPLGQPQHF.

The chain joins TRBV6-1 to TRBJ1-2; possibly TRBD1 for D (5 bases). V lost 8 bases and J lost 1, with 14 bases in between. CDR3 size: 14 residues. CDR1 and CDR2 from the germline V gene are MNHNS and SASEGT. The DNA of the CDR3 is TGTGCCAGCTTCCAGATCGGACATAACTATGGCTACACCTTC. Translating it yields CASFQIGHNYGYTF.

This clonotype appeared many times. The CDR3, as DNA: TGTGCCAGCAGTCCCCCGGGAGAGAATGAAAAACTGTTTTTT. Amino acids: CASSPPGENEKLFF. This chain connects TRBV28 to TRBJ1-4; D is unresolved. The V gene lost 5 bases and the J gene lost 5 bases, with 12 bases spanning the gap. The length of the CDR3 is 14 residues. Germline V gives CDR1 MDHEN, CDR2 SYDVKM.

This clonotype was recorded at least ten times. This chain's CDR3 is CASSDAGGSPLHF. The CDR3 nucleotides read TGTGCCAGCAGTGATGCGGGGGGTTCACCCCTCCACTTT. The rearrangement uses TRBV2 and TRBJ1-6; D perhaps matches TRBD1 (5 bases). V lost 3 bases and J lost 9, with 9 bases in between. Germline V lookup: CDR1 SNHLY, CDR2 FYNNEI. The CDR3 is 13 residues long.

The chain employs TRBV4-3 and TRBJ2-7; the match to TRBD2 covers 9 bases. V shed 2 bases and J 7 bases; nucleotides not matched to a gene: 6. The CDR3 sequence is 14 residues long. Germline CDR1 is LGHNA and CDR2 is YSLEER. This chain's CDR3 is CASSQMLRGGEQYF. As DNA, the CDR3 is TGCGCCAGCAGCCAAATGTTGCGGGGGGGAGAGCAGTACTTC.

This clonotype was found a few times. This chain links TRBV7-2 with TRBJ1-5; D call uncertain. V was clipped by 0 bases and J by 9 bases, with 9 bases between them. The CDR3 contains 13 residues. CDR1 is SGHTA and CDR2 is FQGNSA in the germline V gene. The CDR3 is CASSLARYGPQHF. DNA of the CDR3: TGTGCCAGCAGCTTAGCCAGGTACGGGCCCCAGCATTTT. Looking up the rest from reference TRBV7-2 and TRBJ1-5 gives the full variable domain: GAGVSQSPSNKVTEKGKDVELRCDPISGHTALYWYRQSLGQGLEFLIYFQGNSAPDKSGLPSDRFSAERTGGSVSTLTIQRTQQEDSAVYLCASSLARYGPQHFGDGTRLSIL.

A note on this clonotype: A much larger clonotype is one base distant, so this may be a read error. This chain connects TRBV28 to TRBJ1-1; D is perhaps TRBD1 (5 bases). Germline CDR1 and CDR2: MDHEN and SYDVKM. CDR3 length: 15 amino acids. CDR3 amino acids: CASSLRGAWNTEALF. In DNA form, the CDR3 reads TGTGCCAGCAGTTTACGAGGGGCTTGGAACACTGAAGCTCTCTTT. Combining the CDR3 with reference TRBV28 and TRBJ1-1 gives the whole variable domain DVKVTQSSRYLVKRTGEKVFLECVQDMDHENMFWYRQDPGLGLRLIYFSYDVKMKEKGDIPEGYSVSREKKERFSLILESASTNQTSMYLCASSLRGAWNTEALFGQGTRLTVV.

This clonotype was counted a few times. An end of the junction does not agree with germline; a read error may underlie this. The chain employs TRBV9 and TRBJ2-1; 11 bases fit TRBD2. Germline CDR1 SGDLS, CDR2 YYNGEE. This CDR3 has 14 amino acids. The DNA of the CDR3 is TGCGCCAGCACCATAGCGGGGGGGCGGAATGAGCAGTTCTTC. Protein: CASTIAGGRNEQFF.

Worth noting for this clonotype: Because it lacks the conserved phenylalanine or tryptophan at the end, this CDR3 is likely a read error. The rearrangement links TRBV7-9 to TRBJ2-5; D not resolved. Trimming took 3 bases from V and 1 from J, leaving 9 bases between them. Germline V gene sequence: CDR1 SEHNR, CDR2 FQNEAQ (reference sequence). The length of the CDR3 is 14 residues. DNA for the CDR3: TGTGCCAGCAGCTTCGGGCAGACCCAAGAGACCCAGTACTCC. Translation: CASSFGQTQETQYS.

About this clonotype: A much more abundant neighbour one base away suggests this may be a read error. This rearrangement joins TRBV13 to TRBJ1-2; the D gene is possibly TRBD1 (5 bases). Trimming left V 5 bases short and J 4 bases short, with 14 bases between. Germline CDR1 is PRHDT and CDR2 is FYEKMQ (reference sequence). This CDR3 is built from 14 residues. CDR3 DNA sequence: TGTGCCAGCAGCAGAAGCCGGGGCCCCTATGGCTACACCTTC. Translation gives CASSRSRGPYGYTF.

This clonotype was observed many times. The V call is TRBV12-3 or TRBV12-4, the J call TRBJ1-1, with D uncertain. The CDR3 is made up of 14 amino acids. Trimming pared 3 bases from V and 5 bases from J, leaving 13 bases between. The CDR3, as DNA: TGTGCCAGCAGTTTGACCGGAGGTTTAACTGAAGCTTTCTTT. It encodes CASSLTGGLTEAFF.

This clonotype was seen at least ten times. The chain employs TRBV2 and TRBJ2-3; D not certain. The CDR3 extends over 14 amino acids. V dropped 3 bases and J dropped 0 bases, with 7 bases sitting between them. Germline V CDR1 and CDR2: SNHLY, FYNNEI. CDR3 sequence reads: CASSDSSSTDTQYF. CDR3 coding DNA: TGTGCCAGCAGTGACAGTTCTAGCACAGATACGCAGTATTTT.

This chain connects TRBV20-1 to TRBJ2-7; possible D gene TRBD2, 6 bases. The CDR3 totals 13 residues. Germline lookup yields CDR1 DFQATT and CDR2 SNEGSKA (reference sequence). V was clipped by 5 bases and J by 5 bases, with 16 bases between them. This CDR3 reads CSAGGMAGDEQYF. CDR3 nucleotides: TGCAGTGCTGGGGGGATGGCGGGCGACGAGCAGTACTTC.

The table lists this clonotype with many counts. CDR3 bases: TGTGCCAGCAGTTTAACGTCCGGGCGGCAGCACTCCTACGAGCAGTACTTC. Protein sequence: CASSLTSGRQHSYEQYF. V usage is TRBV28 and J usage is TRBJ2-7, with D hard to call. The CDR3 consists of 17 residues. The germline V gene has CDR1 MDHEN and CDR2 SYDVKM. V was trimmed by 2 bases and J by 0 bases, leaving 17 bases between them. Using reference TRBV28 and TRBJ2-7 for the parts outside the CDR3, the full variable domain is DVKVTQSSRYLVKRTGEKVFLECVQDMDHENMFWYRQDPGLGLRLIYFSYDVKMKEKGDIPEGYSVSREKKERFSLILESASTNQTSMYLCASSLTSGRQHSYEQYFGPGTRLTVT.